Each of the 18 T cell receptor beta chains below was sequenced from the same sample in a study of T cells in localized non-small cell lung cancer. Profiling relied on immunoSEQ multiplex PCR, and the TCRdb table lists in-frame clones only, not all of them. The table has roughly 3,900 clones, roughly two fifths seen once. This specimen consisted of lung tumor tissue, obtained before any cancer treatment. Receptors originate from a woman aged 40-70 years with stage I lung adenocarcinoma.

The J gene is TRBJ2-7, the V gene TRBV6-8; no clear D. With 5 bases removed from V and 5 bases from J, the gap between germline ends came to 10 bases. The CDR3 length is 12 residues. Germline V lookup: CDR1 MNHGY, CDR2 SAAAGT. Here the CDR3 reads CASSIHLDEQYF. Written as DNA, the CDR3 is TGTGCCAGCAGTATACACTTGGACGAGCAGTACTTC.

In this sample, this clone turned up a few times. The chain couples TRBV6-8 to TRBJ1-1; D call uncertain. CDR1 and CDR2 from the germline V gene are MNHGY and SAAAGT. The CDR3 extends over 13 amino acids. The V end lost 2 bases, the J end lost 1 base, and 5 bases lay between the germline ends. The CDR3: CASSYAGNTEAFF. The CDR3 bases are TGTGCCAGCAGTTACGCAGGGAACACTGAAGCTTTCTTT.

This clone was found a few times. A read error may account for a junction end that differs from germline. V gene TRBV6-8 combines with J gene TRBJ2-1, with D perhaps TRBD1 (6 bases). Per the germline V gene, CDR1 is MNHGY and CDR2 is SAAAGT. The CDR3 has 13 residues. CDR3 residues: CASSDSPVRGQFF. DNA for the CDR3: TGTGCCAGCAGTGACTCACCAGTCAGGGGGCAGTTCTTC.

This clone was picked up one time. V usage is TRBV19 and J usage is TRBJ2-3; unclear D gene. Per germline, CDR1 LNHDA and CDR2 SQIVND (reference sequence). The CDR3 length is 15 residues. The V end lost 3 bases, the J end lost 0 bases, and 10 bases lay between the germline ends. The CDR3 DNA reads as TGTGCCAGTAGTATTCGAGCAGCTAGCACAGATACGCAGTATTTT. It translates to CASSIRAASTDTQYF.

The chain is built from TRBV15 and TRBJ2-7; 7 nucleotides agree with TRBD2. Per the germline V gene, CDR1 is LNHNV and CDR2 is YYDKDF (reference sequence). This CDR3 comprises 15 residues. The V gene end was trimmed by 1 base and the J gene end by 8 bases; junction bases not matched to a gene: 11. The CDR3 loop is CATSRAGREPYKQYF. In DNA form, the CDR3 reads TGTGCCACCAGCAGAGCGGGGCGGGAGCCTTACAAGCAGTACTTC. Supplemented by reference TRBV15 and TRBJ2-7, the full variable domain reads DAMVIQNPRYQVTQFGKPVTLSCSQTLNHNVMYWYQQKSSQAPKLLFHYYDKDFNNEADTPDNFQSRRPNTSFCFLDIRSPGLGDTAMYLCATSRAGREPYKQYFGPGTRLTVT.

CDR3 bases: TGTGCCAGCAGTGAAGAGACTAGCGGGAGCAATGAGCAGTTCTTC. Translated, it gives CASSEETSGSNEQFF. J is TRBJ2-1 and V is TRBV6-1; 12 nucleotides match TRBD2. The germline V gene encodes CDR1 MNHNS and CDR2 SASEGT. The CDR3 is 15 residues long. The V segment lost 1 base and the J segment 6 bases; nucleotides outside the gene matches: 1.

The chain carries TRBV11-3 and TRBJ2-7, with TRBD2 matching 9 bases. Germline V gene data show CDR1 as SGHNT and CDR2 as YENEEA. The CDR3 totals 14 residues. Trimming cost V 3 bases and J 2 bases; bases outside gene matches: 2. The CDR3 DNA reads as TGTGCCAGCAGCTTTAGCGGGAGCCCCTACGAGCAGTACTTC. Its translation is CASSFSGSPYEQYF.

This clone occurred once. This chain uses TRBV19 with TRBJ1-5; D is possibly TRBD1 (5 bases). Trimming removed 10 bases from V and 3 bases from J, with 16 bases in between. This CDR3 has 14 residues. From germline, CDR1 is LNHDA and CDR2 SQIVND (reference sequence). This CDR3 is CATRDSDFNQPQHF. The CDR3 DNA reads TGTGCCACCCGGGACTCGGACTTCAATCAGCCCCAGCATTTT.

The genes are TRBV19 and TRBJ1-1, with D uncertain. V gave up 1 base and J gave up 3 bases, with 12 bases separating them. The length of the CDR3 is 15 residues. The V gene's germline CDR1 is LNHDA and CDR2 SQIVND (reference sequence). CDR3 in amino acids: CASSIAPGWDTEAFF. The CDR3 region has the DNA TGTGCCAGTAGTATAGCACCGGGGTGGGACACTGAAGCTTTCTTT.

In this sample, this clone is medium-sized. The CDR3 here is CASSLMLVGNTEAFF. DNA for the CDR3: TGTGCCAGCAGCCTGATGCTGGTGGGGAACACTGAAGCTTTCTTT. V and J are TRBV11-3 and TRBJ1-1; no clear D. The CDR3 consists of 15 residues. Germline CDR1 and CDR2: SGHNT and YENEEA. Trimming cost V 5 bases and J 1 base, with 14 bases left between them.

About this clone: One end of the junction varies from germline; a read error may be responsible. The CDR3 reads CASSSTPGPQIF. As DNA, the CDR3 is TGTGCCAGCAGTTCTACCCCGGGACCCCAAATCTTC. The rearrangement joins TRBV28 to TRBJ2-7; possibly TRBD1 or TRBD2 for D (5 bases each). This CDR3 has 12 residues. Per the germline V gene, CDR1 is MDHEN and CDR2 is SYDVKM.

This clone has a handful of counts. The gene calls are TRBV5-3 and TRBJ2-2; D is ambiguous. Being an ORF, TRBV5-3 has a function that is uncertain. The CDR3 totals 17 residues. V lost 0 bases to trimming and J lost 4 bases, with 16 bases between them. The DNA of the CDR3 is TGTGCCAGAAGCTTGGAAGAGGTGGGGATGGGCACCGGGGAGCTGTTTTTT. Protein sequence: CARSLEEVGMGTGELFF.

The chain is built from TRBV19 and TRBJ2-2; 7 positions match TRBD1. The germline V gene has CDR1 LNHDA and CDR2 SQIVND (reference sequence). V dropped 3 bases and J dropped 10; count of bases not matched to a gene: 5. The CDR3 is 13 residues long. The CDR3 DNA sequence: TGTGCCAGTAGTATTCAACAGGGGAAGGAGCTGTTTTTT. Its translation: CASSIQQGKELFF.

This clone is labeled as medium-sized. The V and J genes are TRBV6-8 and TRBJ2-1; 10 bases fit TRBD2. The length of the CDR3 is 16 residues. Germline CDR1 and CDR2: MNHGY and SAAAGT. The V and J ends lost 6 bases and 5 bases, in that order; junction bases with no gene match: 10. The CDR3 here is CASSPRWLAGDNEQFF. CDR3 DNA sequence: TGTGCCAGCAGCCCCCGGTGGCTAGCGGGGGACAATGAGCAGTTCTTC.

The rearrangement joins TRBV15 to TRBJ1-3, with unresolved D. CDR3 length: 15 amino acids. CDR1 and CDR2 from the germline V gene are LNHNV and YYDKDF (reference sequence). V was trimmed by 1 base and J by 0 bases, leaving 7 bases between them. CDR3: CATSRGLLSGNTIYF. CDR3 nucleotides: TGTGCCACCAGCAGAGGTCTTCTCTCTGGAAACACCATATATTTT.

This clone was found once. At one of its ends the junction is not consistent with the germline gene, which may arise from a read error. The chain is built from TRBV6-8 and TRBJ1-4; D is perhaps TRBD1 (6 bases). Germline assignment: CDR1 MNHGY and CDR2 SAAAGT. This CDR3 comprises 15 residues. In nucleotides, the CDR3 is TGTGCCATCAGTATAACCGGGACACAGAATGAAAAACTGTTTTTT. Translated, it gives CAISITGTQNEKLFF.

The V gene is TRBV30, the J gene TRBJ1-1, with unresolved D. This CDR3 region has 12 residues. Germline CDR1 GTSNPN, CDR2 SVGIG (reference sequence). The V end lost 0 bases, the J end lost 4 bases, and 6 bases lay between the germline ends. CDR3 region: CAWSVRFTEAFF. The CDR3 DNA reads TGTGCCTGGAGTGTACGATTCACTGAAGCTTTCTTT.

In regard to this clone: Other DNA sequences in the sample encode the same CDR3. V and J are TRBV18 and TRBJ2-7; TRBD1 matches at 7 bases. V lost 3 bases and J lost 2; bases outside the gene matches: 4. The CDR3 totals 14 residues. Germline CDR1 KGHSH, CDR2 LQKENI. The CDR3 nucleotides are TGTGCCAGCTCACCTCGACAGGGTACCTACGAGCAGTACTTC. This gives the protein CASSPRQGTYEQYF.